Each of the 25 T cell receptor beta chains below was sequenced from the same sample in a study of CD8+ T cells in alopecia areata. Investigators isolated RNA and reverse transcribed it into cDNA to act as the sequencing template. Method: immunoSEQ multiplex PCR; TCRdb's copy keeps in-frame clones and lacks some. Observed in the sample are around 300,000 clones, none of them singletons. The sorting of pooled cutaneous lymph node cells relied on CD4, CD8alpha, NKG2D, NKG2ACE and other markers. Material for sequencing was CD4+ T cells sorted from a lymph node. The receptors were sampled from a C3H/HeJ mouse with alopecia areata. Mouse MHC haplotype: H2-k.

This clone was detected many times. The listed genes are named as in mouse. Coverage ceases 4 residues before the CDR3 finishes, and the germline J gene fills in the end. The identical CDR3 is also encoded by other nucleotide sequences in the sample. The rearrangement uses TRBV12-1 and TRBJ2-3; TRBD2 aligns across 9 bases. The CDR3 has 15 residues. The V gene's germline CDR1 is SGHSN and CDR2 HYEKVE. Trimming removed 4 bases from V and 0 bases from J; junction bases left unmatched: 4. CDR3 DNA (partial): TGTGCCAGCTCCCTAACTGGGGGGAGTGCAGAA. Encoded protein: CASSLTGGSAE. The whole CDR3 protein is CASSLTGGSAETLYF.

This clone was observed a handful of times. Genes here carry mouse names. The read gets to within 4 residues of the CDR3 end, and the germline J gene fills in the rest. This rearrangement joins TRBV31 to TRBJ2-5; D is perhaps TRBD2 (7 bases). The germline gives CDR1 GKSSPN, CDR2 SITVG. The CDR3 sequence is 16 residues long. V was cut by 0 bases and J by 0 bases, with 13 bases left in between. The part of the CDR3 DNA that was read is TGTGCCTGGAGTCTAGTCTGGGGGCTTAACCAAGAC. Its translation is CAWSLVWGLNQD. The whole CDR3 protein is CAWSLVWGLNQDTQYF.

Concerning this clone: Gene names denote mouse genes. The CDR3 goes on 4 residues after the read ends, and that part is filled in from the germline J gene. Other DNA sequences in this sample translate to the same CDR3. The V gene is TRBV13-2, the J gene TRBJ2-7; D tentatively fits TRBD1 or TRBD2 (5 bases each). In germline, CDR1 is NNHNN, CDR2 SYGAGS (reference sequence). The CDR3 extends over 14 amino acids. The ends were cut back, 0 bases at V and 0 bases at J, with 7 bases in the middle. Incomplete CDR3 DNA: TGTGCCAGCGGTGATGGGGGGTCCTCCTAT. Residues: CASGDGGSSY. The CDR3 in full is CASGDGGSSYEQYF.

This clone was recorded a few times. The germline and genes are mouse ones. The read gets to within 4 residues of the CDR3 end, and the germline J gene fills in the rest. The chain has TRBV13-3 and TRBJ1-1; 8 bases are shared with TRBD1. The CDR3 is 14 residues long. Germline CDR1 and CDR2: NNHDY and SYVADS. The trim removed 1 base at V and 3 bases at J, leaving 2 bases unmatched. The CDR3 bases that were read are TGTGCCAGCAGTGATCAGGGGGCGCACACA. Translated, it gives CASSDQGAHT. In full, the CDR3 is CASSDQGAHTEVFF.

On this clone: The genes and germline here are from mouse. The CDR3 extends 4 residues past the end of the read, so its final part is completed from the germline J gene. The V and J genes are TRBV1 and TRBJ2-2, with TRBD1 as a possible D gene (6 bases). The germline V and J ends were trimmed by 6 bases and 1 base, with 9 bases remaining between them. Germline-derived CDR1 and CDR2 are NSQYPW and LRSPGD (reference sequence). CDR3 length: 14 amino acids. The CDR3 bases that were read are TGCACCTGCAGGGTGACAGGAAACACCGGG. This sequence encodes CTCRVTGNTG. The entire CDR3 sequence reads CTCRVTGNTGQLYF.

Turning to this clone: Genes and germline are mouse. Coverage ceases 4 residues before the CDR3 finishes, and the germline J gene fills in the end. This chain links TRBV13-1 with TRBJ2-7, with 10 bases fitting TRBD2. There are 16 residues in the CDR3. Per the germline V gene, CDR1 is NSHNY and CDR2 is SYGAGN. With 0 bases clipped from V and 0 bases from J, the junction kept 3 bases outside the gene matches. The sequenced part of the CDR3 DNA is TGTGCCAGCAGTGATGACTGGGGGGGGAGCTCCTAT. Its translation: CASSDDWGGSSY. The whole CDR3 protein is CASSDDWGGSSYEQYF.

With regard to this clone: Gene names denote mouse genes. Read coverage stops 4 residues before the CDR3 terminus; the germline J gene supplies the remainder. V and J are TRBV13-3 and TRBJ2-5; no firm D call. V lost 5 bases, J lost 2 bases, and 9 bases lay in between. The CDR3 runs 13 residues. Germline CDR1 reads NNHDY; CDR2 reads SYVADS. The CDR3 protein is CASRRHLQDTQYF. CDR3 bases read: TGTGCCAGCAGGAGACACCTCCAAGAC.

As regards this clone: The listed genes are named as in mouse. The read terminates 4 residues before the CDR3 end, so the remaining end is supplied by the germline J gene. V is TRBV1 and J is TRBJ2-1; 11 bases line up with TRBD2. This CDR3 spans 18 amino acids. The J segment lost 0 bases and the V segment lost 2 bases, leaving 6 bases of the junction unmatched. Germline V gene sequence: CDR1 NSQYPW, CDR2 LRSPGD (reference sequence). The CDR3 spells CTCSARGLGAFNYAEQFF. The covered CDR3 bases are TGCACCTGCAGTGCAAGGGGACTGGGGGCGTTTAACTATGCT.

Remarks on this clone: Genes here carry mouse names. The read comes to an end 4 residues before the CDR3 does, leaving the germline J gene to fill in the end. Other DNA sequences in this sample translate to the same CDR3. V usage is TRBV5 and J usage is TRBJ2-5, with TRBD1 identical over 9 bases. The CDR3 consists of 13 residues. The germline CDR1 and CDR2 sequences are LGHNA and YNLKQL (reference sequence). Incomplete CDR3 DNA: TGTGCCAGCAGCCGGACAGGGGAGGAC. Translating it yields CASSRTGED. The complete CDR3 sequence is CASSRTGEDTQYF.

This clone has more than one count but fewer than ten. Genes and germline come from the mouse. Incomplete CDR3 DNA: TGTGCCAGCAGCCCGGGACAGGGGAATGCAGAA. Its translation: CASSPGQGNAE. The entire CDR3 protein reads CASSPGQGNAETLYF. The V and J genes are TRBV5 and TRBJ2-3; TRBD1 aligns across 10 bases. The CDR3 end falls 4 residues outside the read, so it is completed with the germline J gene. The V segment lost 4 bases and the J segment 2 bases; nucleotides outside the gene matches: 3. The CDR3 runs to 15 residues. In germline, CDR1 is LGHNA, CDR2 YNLKQL (reference sequence).

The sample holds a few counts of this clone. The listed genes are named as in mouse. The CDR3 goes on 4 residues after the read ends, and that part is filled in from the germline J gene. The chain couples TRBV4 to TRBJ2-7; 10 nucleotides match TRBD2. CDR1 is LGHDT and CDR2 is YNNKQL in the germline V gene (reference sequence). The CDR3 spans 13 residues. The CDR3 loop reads CASSLGLGYEQYF. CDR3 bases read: TGTGCCAGCAGCCTGGGACTGGGGTAT.

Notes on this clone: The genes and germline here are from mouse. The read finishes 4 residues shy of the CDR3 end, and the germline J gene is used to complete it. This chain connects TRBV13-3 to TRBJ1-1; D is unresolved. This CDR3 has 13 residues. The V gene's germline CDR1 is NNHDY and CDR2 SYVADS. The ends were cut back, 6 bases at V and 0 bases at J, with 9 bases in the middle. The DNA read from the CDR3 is TGTGCCAGCATCGACAAATCAAACACA. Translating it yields CASIDKSNT. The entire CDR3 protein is CASIDKSNTEVFF.

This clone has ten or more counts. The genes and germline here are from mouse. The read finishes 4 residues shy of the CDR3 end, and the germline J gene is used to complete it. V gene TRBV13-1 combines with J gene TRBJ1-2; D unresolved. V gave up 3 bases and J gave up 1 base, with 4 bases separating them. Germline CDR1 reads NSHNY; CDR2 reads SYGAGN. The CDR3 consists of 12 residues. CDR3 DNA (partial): TGTGCCAGCAGTGGAGGAAACTCC. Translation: CASSGGNS. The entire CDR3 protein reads CASSGGNSDYTF.

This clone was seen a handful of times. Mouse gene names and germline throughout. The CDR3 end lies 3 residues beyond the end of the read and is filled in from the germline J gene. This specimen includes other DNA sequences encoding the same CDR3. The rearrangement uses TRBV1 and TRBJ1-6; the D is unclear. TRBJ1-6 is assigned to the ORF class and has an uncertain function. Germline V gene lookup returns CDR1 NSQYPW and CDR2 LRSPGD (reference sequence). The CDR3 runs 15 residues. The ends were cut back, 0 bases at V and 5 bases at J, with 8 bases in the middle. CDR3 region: CTCSADRQNNSPLYF. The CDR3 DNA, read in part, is TGCACCTGCAGTGCAGATCGACAAAATAATTCGCCC.

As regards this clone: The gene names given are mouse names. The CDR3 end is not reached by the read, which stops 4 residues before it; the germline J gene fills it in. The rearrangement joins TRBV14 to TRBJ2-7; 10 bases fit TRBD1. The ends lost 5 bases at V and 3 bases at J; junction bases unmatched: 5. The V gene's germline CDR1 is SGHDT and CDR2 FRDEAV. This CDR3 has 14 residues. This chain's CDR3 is CASSPGQGFYEQYF. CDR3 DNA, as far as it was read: TGTGCCAGCAGCCCGGGACAGGGGTTCTAT.

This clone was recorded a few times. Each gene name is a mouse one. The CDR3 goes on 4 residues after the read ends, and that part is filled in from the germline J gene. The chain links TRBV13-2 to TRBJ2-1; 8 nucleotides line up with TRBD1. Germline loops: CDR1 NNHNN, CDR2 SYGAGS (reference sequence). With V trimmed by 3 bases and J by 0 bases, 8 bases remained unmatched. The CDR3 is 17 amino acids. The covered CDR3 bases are TGTGCCAGCGGTGGTCGGACAGGGACCTATAACTATGCT. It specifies CASGGRTGTYNYA. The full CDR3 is CASGGRTGTYNYAEQFF.

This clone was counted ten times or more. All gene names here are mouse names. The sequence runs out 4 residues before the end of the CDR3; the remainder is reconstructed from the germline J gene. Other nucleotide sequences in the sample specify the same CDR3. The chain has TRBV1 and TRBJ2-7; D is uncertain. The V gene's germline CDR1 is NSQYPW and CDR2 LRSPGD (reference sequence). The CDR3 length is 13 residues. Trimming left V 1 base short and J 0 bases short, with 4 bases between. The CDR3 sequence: CTCSAGDSYEQYF. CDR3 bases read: TGCACCTGCAGTGCAGGGGACTCCTAT.

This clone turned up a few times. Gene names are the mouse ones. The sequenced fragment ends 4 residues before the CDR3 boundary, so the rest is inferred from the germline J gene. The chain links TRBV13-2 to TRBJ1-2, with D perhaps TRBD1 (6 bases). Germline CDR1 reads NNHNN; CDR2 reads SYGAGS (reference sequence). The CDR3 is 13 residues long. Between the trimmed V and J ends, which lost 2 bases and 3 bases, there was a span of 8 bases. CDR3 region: CASGEQGYSDYTF. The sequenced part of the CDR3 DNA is TGTGCCAGCGGTGAGCAGGGGTACTCC.

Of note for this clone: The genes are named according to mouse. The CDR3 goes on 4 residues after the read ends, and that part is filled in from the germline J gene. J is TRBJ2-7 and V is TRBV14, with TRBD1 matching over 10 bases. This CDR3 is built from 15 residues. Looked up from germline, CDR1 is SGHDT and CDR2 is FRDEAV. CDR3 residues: CASSFGGTGVYEQYF. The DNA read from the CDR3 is TGTGCCAGCAGTTTTGGGGGGACAGGGGTGTAT. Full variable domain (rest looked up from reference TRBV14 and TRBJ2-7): EAGVTQSPRYAVLQEGQAVSFWCDPISGHDTLYWYQQPRDQGPQLLVYFRDEAVIDNSQLPSDRFSAVRPKGTNSTLKIQSAKQGDTATYLCASSFGGTGVYEQYFGPGTRLTVL.

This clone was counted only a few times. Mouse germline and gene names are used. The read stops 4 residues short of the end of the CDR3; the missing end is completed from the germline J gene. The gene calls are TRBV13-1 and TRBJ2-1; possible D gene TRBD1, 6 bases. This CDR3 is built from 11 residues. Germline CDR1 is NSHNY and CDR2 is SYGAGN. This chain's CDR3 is CATSGTTEQFF. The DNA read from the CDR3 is TGTGCCACCTCCGGGACAACT.

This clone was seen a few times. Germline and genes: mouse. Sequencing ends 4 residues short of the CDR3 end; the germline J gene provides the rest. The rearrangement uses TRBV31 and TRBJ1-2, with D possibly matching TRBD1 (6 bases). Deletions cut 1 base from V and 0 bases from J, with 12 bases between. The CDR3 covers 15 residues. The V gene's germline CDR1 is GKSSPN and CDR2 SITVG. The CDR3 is CAWSRPGHTNSDYTF. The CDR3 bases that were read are TGTGCCTGGAGTCGGCCGGGACATACAAACTCC.

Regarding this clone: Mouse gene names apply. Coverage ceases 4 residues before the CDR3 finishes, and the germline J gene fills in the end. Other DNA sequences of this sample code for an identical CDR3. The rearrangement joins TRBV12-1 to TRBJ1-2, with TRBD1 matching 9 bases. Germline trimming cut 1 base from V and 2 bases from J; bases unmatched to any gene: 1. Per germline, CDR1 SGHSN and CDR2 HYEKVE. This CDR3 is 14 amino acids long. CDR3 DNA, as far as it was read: TGTGCCAGCTCTCTGGGACAGGGTAACTCC. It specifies CASSLGQGNS. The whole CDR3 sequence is CASSLGQGNSDYTF.

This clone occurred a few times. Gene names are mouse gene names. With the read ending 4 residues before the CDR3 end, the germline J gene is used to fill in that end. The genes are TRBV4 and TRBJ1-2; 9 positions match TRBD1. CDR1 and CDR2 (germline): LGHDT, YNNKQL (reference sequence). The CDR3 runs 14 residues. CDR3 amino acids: CASSAGTGRSDYTF. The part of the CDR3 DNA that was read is TGTGCCAGCAGCGCCGGGACAGGGAGGTCC.

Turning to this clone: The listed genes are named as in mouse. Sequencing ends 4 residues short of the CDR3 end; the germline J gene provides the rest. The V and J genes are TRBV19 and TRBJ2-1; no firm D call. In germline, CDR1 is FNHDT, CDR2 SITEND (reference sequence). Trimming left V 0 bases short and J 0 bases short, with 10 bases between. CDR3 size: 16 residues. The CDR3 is CASSIDSQLNYAEQFF. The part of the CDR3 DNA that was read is TGTGCCAGCAGTATAGATAGCCAACTTAACTATGCT. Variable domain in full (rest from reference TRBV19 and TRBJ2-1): GGIITQTPKFLIGQEGQKLTLKCQQNFNHDTMYWYRQDSGKGLRLIYYSITENDLQKGDLSEGYDASREKKSSFSLTVTSAQKNEMAVFLCASSIDSQLNYAEQFFGPGTRLTVL.

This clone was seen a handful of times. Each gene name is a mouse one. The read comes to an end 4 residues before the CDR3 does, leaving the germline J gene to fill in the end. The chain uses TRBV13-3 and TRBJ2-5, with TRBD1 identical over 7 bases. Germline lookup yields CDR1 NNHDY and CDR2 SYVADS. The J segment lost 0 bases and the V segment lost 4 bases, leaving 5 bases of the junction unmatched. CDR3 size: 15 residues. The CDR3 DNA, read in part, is TGTGCCAGCAGTCAAGGGACAGTTAACCAAGAC. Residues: CASSQGTVNQD. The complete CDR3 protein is CASSQGTVNQDTQYF.